The entry that follows covers one TCR beta chain sequence. In the source study's methods: Amplified reference gene primers provided the basis for estimating nucleated cell counts. The assay was immunoSEQ multiplex PCR, and TCRdb's table has in-frame clones only and misses some. The D gene and trimming were derived from the DNA, and the V and J assignments and clone size from that table. The table lists 60,000 to 75,000 clones, 75% to 80% of them singletons. The CDR3 totals 14 residues. Per the germline V gene, CDR1 is MNHEY and CDR2 is SMNVEV (reference sequence). V lost 3 bases, J lost 2 bases, and 2 bases stayed unmatched. This specimen belongs to a study of blood T cell repertoires in COVID-19. Study as a whole: Whether acute or convalescent, the COVID-19 samples came from the United States, Italy and Spain. T cells, B-cell-depleted T cells, or PBMCs provided the cDNA or gDNA that served as material.

The sample comprised peripheral blood. This chain uses TRBV27 with TRBJ1-2; 8 nucleotides align to TRBD1. This clonotype was obtained from a woman at least 80 years old with acute or convalescent COVID-19. The CDR3 DNA reads TGTGCCAGCAGTTTCCGGACAGGGAACTATGGCTACACCTTC. Protein sequence: CASSFRTGNYGYTF.